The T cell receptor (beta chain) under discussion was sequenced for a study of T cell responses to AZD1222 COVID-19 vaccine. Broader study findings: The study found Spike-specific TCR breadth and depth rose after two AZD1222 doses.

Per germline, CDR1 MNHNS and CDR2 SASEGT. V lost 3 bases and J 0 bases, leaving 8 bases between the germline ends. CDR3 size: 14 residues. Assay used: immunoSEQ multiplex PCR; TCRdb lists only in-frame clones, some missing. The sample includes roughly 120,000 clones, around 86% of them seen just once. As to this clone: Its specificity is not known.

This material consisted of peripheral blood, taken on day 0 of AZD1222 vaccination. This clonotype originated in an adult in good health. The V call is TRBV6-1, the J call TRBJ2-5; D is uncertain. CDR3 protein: CASSEGRYQETQYF. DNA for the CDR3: TGTGCCAGCAGTGAGGGCAGATACCAAGAGACCCAGTACTTC.